The entry below gives a single T cell receptor (beta chain) sequence along with its context. This clonotype was counted between two and nine times. What antigen it recognizes has not been identified. The sample holds no much larger clone one base away, and base qualities are not on file. Taken with the paper, the label for treatment or condition translates to: live attenuated yellow fever vaccine strain. PBMCs were isolated from peripheral blood using a standard Ficoll-Paque protocol. Dynabeads CD4 and CD8 positive selection kits were used to isolate CD4 and CD8 T-cell fractions. TriZol was used to extract RNA from bulk PBMCs, from CD4 and CD8 fractions, and from dextramer-positive and dextramer-negative fractions. This entry is derived from a study of T cells after yellow fever vaccination (dated 2019 in TCRdb). For the study in its entirety: Libraries from fractions with low cell numbers were prepared with the SMART-Seq v4 Ultra Low Input RNA kit. To follow T-cell clones before and after primary and booster YFV17D yellow fever vaccination, bulk TCR alpha and beta repertoires were sequenced over time. Two healthy male donors made up the cohort, one aged 18 to 29 years and the other aged 30 to 40 years. Bulk PBMC replicates and cell subsets were isolated from blood drawn at multiple timepoints before and after both primary and secondary immunization. The investigation overall reported the following: After the booster, most of the clones that had expanded following primary vaccination were detected again (approximately 96% of CD4 and around nine tenths of CD8), which suggests that memory was broadly maintained. A small fraction of clonotypes showed up in both the CD4 and CD8 compartments, probably as a result of convergent recombination. Computational filtering was required because FACS-sorted repertoires could contain abundant contaminating clonotypes from the bulk population. The secondary T-cell response was weaker than the primary response but faster, peaking on day 5 instead of day 15. Because only a couple of donors were included in the study, the extent to which the findings can be generalized is limited.

TCR cDNA was made using 5'RACE template switching, a step that added a universal primer site and unique molecular identifiers. cDNA synthesis was primed from both the TCR alpha and TCR beta constant segments. Libraries were amplified in two PCR steps, with sample barcodes and sequencing adapters added in the second step. Libraries were sequenced on Illumina HiSeq 2500 (2x100 bp) or NovaSeq (2x150 bp). The source study handled its data this way. MIGEC handled demultiplexing of reads and collapsing into UMI consensus sequences, while MiXCR performed V(D)J alignment. Vaccine-responding clonotypes were identified with edgeR using replicate PBMC samples, with FDR below 0.01 and a log2 fold change above 5 up to day 15 being required. Each bulk clonotype was labeled CD4 or CD8 based on which sequenced repertoire, CD4 or CD8, contained the clonotype at higher abundance. The raw public reads went through TCRdb reprocessing: fastp at Q25, MiXCR clone calling, in-frame beta chains kept. Rows are unified per CDR3 protein, each entry keeping the most common DNA and genes. Clone size and V and J calls follow TCRdb, not the original study. Present in this sample are about 73,000 distinct CDR3 sequences, around 7.3% of which were seen just once. The ten biggest clones cover around 45% of the sample.

The germline V gene (reference sequence) sets CDR1 to LNHDA and CDR2 to SQIVND. The CDR3 starts with the cysteine, ends with the phenylalanine, and has 13 residues. This entry keeps only the CDR3 DNA: 39 bases, framed from base 1. Trimming accounts for 3 bases at V and 5 bases at J, while the number of junction bases matched to no gene is 0. The source was CD8+ T cells sorted from PBMCs, collected on the day of the yellow fever booster vaccination. The clonotype originates from a man aged 25-40 years who received the YFV17D yellow fever vaccine. This sequence uses TRBV19 and TRBJ2-7; 11 of the junction bases match TRBD2. CDR3 loop: CASSMGLADEQYF. DNA sequence: TGTGCCAGTAGTATGGGACTAGCGGACGAGCAGTACTTC.